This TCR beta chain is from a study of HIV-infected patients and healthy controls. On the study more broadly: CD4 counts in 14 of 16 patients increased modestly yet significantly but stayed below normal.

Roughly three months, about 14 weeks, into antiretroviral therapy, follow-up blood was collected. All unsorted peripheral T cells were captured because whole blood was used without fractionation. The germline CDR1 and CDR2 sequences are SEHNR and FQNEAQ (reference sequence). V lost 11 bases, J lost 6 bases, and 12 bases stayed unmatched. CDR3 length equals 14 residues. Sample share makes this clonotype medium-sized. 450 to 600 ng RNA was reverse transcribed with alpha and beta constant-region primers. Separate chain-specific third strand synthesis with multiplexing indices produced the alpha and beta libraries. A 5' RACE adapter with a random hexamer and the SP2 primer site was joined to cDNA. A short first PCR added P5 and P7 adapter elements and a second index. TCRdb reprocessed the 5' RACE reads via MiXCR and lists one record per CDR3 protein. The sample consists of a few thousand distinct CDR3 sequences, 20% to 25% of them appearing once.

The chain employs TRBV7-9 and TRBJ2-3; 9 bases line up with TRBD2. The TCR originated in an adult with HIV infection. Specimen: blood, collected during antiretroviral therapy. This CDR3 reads CAGVTAGGWDTQYF. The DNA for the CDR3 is TGTGCCGGAGTGACAGCGGGGGGCTGGGATACGCAGTATTTT.